This T cell receptor (beta chain) was sequenced for a study of blood T cell repertoires in COVID-19. Background on the study: Some COVID-19 samples were acute and others convalescent; all came from the United States, Italy and Spain.

The germline V gene has CDR1 KGHSH and CDR2 LQKENI. This CDR3 comprises 17 residues. Trimming cost V 2 bases and J 6 bases, with 19 bases left between them. Profiling relied on immunoSEQ multiplex PCR, and the TCRdb table lists in-frame clones only, not all of them. This sample yields some 220,000 clones, of which roughly 85% are seen a single time; 2% to 3% belongs to the top ten. The specimen was peripheral blood. This TCR derives from a woman in her 70s with COVID-19, enrolled during active disease. This chain uses TRBV18 with TRBJ1-4; no firm D call. This CDR3 is CASSPMWADPSDEKLFF. The CDR3 DNA reads as TGTGCCAGCTCACCAATGTGGGCAGACCCTTCGGATGAAAAACTGTTTTTT.